The 25 T cell receptor beta chains given below trace back to one sample, sequenced in a study of control samples from healthy donors and cancer patients (dated by TCRdb to about 2020). The receptor library was made with the immunoSEQ multiplex PCR assay. Entries here come from immuneACCESS through TCRdb and include only in-frame sequences with V and J called. Some clones fail to appear in such tables; in the studies checked, an unresolved V gene covers under half of the shortfall, and the cause of the remainder is unknown. This sample holds under 200,000 clones; about 94% were observed only once. The leading ten clones occupy over 6.5% of the sample. The sequenced sample was blood. These receptors were taken from a middle-aged woman in good health.

The chain joins TRBV6-5 to TRBJ1-6; D is unresolved. Per germline, CDR1 MNHEY and CDR2 SVGAGI. The V end was cut by 7 bases, the J end by 8 bases, with 12 bases between. The CDR3 has 13 residues. The CDR3 reads CASIRVRDSPLHF. Written as DNA, the CDR3 is TGTGCCAGCATACGGGTGCGGGATTCACCCCTCCACTTT.

The J gene is TRBJ1-1, the V gene TRBV19; no reliable D call. V dropped 2 bases and J dropped 0 bases, with 16 bases sitting between them. The CDR3 is 17 residues long. Germline loops: CDR1 LNHDA, CDR2 SQIVND (reference sequence). The CDR3: CASSIRLEEQLNTEAFF. In DNA, the CDR3 is TGTGCCAGTAGTATACGCCTGGAAGAACAGCTGAACACTGAAGCTTTCTTT.

The chain carries TRBV12-3 or TRBV12-4 and TRBJ1-1; no clear D. CDR3 length: 12 residues. The V and J ends lost 6 bases and 5 bases respectively, with 10 bases between them. CDR3 bases: TGTGCCAGCAGAACGACGGGTACTGAAGCTTTCTTT. Residues: CASRTTGTEAFF.

V is TRBV4-3 and J is TRBJ1-2; D not resolved. Germline V gene data show CDR1 as LGHNA and CDR2 as YSLEER. The ends were cut back, 1 base at V and 5 bases at J, with 11 bases in the middle. The CDR3 spans 14 residues. The CDR3 here is CASSQGDGRYGYTF. In nucleotides, the CDR3 is TGCGCCAGCAGCCAAGGTGACGGACGATATGGCTACACCTTC.

V usage is TRBV3-1 (or the pseudogene TRBV3-2) and J usage is TRBJ1-5; 9 nucleotides agree with TRBD1. Germline V gene lookup returns CDR1 LGHDT and CDR2 YNNKEL (reference sequence). The CDR3 spans 15 residues. Trimming at V came to 4 bases and at J to 2 bases, leaving 3 bases not matched to a gene. CDR3 nucleotides: TGTGCCAGCAGCCTGGGACAGGGTGGCAATCAGCCCCAGCATTTT. Translating gives CASSLGQGGNQPQHF.

V is TRBV5-6 and J is TRBJ1-5, with D possibly being TRBD1 (6 bases). Deletions cut 6 bases from V and 0 bases from J, with 10 bases between. The CDR3 is made up of 14 amino acids. CDR1 and CDR2 from the germline V gene are SGHDT and YYEEEE. The CDR3 is CASTLQGSNQPQHF. The CDR3 nucleotides are TGTGCCAGCACCCTACAGGGTAGCAATCAGCCCCAGCATTTT.

The chain combines TRBV4-3 with TRBJ1-4; D not resolved. Trimming removed 3 bases from V and 5 bases from J, with 7 bases in between. The CDR3 is 13 amino acids. In germline, CDR1 is LGHNA, CDR2 YSLEER. The chain's CDR3 is CASSHPANEKLFF. The DNA for the CDR3 is TGCGCCAGCAGCCATCCCGCAAATGAAAAACTGTTTTTT.

The chain carries TRBV5-1 and TRBJ1-1, with D perhaps matching TRBD1 (6 bases). CDR1 and CDR2 (germline): SGHRS, YFSETQ. This CDR3 is 13 amino acids long. The V end was cut by 1 base, the J end by 7 bases, with 11 bases between. The CDR3 region has the DNA TGCGCCAGCAGCTTGTCTCAGGGGAGTGAAGCTTTCTTT. It specifies CASSLSQGSEAFF.

The chain links TRBV5-1 to TRBJ2-7; either TRBD1 or TRBD2 may supply D (6 bases each). The CDR3 spans 13 residues. The V end lost 5 bases, the J end lost 3 bases, and 12 bases lay between the germline ends. CDR1 is SGHRS and CDR2 is YFSETQ in the germline V gene. CDR3 DNA: TGCGCCAGCAGTTCGGGGGCCGACTACGAGCAGTACTTC. This codes for CASSSGADYEQYF.

The V gene is TRBV5-1, the J gene TRBJ2-5; TRBD1 is a possible D gene (6 bases). Germline loops: CDR1 SGHRS, CDR2 YFSETQ. V lost 0 bases, J lost 5 bases, and 11 bases lay in between. This CDR3 has 14 residues. The CDR3 nucleotides read TGCGCCAGCAGCTTGGGTCGGACAGCGGAGACCCAGTACTTC. Amino acids: CASSLGRTAETQYF.

The V gene is TRBV19, the J gene TRBJ2-3; D might be TRBD1 or TRBD2, each matching 5 bases. This CDR3 is 15 amino acids long. V was trimmed by 5 bases and J by 0 bases, leaving 12 bases between them. Germline lookup yields CDR1 LNHDA and CDR2 SQIVND (reference sequence). The DNA of the CDR3 is TGTGCCAGTAGTCCCTCGGGGCCGAGCACAGATACGCAGTATTTT. It specifies CASSPSGPSTDTQYF.

The chain couples TRBV6-5 to TRBJ1-1, with a tentative D call TRBD1 (5 bases). Germline-derived CDR1 and CDR2 are MNHEY and SVGAGI. The CDR3 consists of 15 residues. V lost 7 bases and J 1 base, leaving 16 bases between the germline ends. The CDR3 nucleotides are TGTGCCAGCATTTTGACGGGACTCGGGAACACTGAAGCTTTCTTT. Protein: CASILTGLGNTEAFF.

This clone occurred once. CDR3 sequence: CASSFAGGAYGANVLTF. CDR3 bases: TGTGCCAGCAGTTTTGCAGGGGGCGCGTATGGGGCCAACGTCCTGACTTTC. The chain has TRBV27 and TRBJ2-6, with TRBD1 identical over 8 bases. Per the germline V gene, CDR1 is MNHEY and CDR2 is SMNVEV (reference sequence). V was clipped by 3 bases and J by 3 bases; unmatched bases: 7. CDR3 length: 17 amino acids. The full variable domain, its missing parts supplied by reference TRBV27 and TRBJ2-6, is EAQVTQNPRYLITVTGKKLTVTCSQNMNHEYMSWYRQDPGLGLRQIYYSMNVEVTDKGDVPEGYKVSRKEKRNFPLILESPSPNQTSLYFCASSFAGGAYGANVLTFGAGSRLTVL.

In DNA, the CDR3 is TGCGCCAGCAGCCAAGAGAGGCTAGCGGGGGTCTACAATGAGCAGTTCTTC. Protein sequence: CASSQERLAGVYNEQFF. This chain joins TRBV4-1 and TRBJ2-1; the match to TRBD2 covers 10 bases. Germline CDR1 MGHRA, CDR2 YSYEKL. The CDR3 is made up of 17 amino acids. V lost 0 bases, J lost 3 bases, and 5 bases stayed unmatched.

The chain carries TRBV7-2 and TRBJ1-3; no definite D call. Germline assignment: CDR1 SGHTA and CDR2 FQGNSA. V was pared by 2 bases and J by 3 bases, with 11 bases between. The CDR3 has 15 residues. The CDR3: CASSLMDGGGNTIYF. The CDR3 coding sequence is TGTGCCAGCAGCTTAATGGACGGAGGTGGAAACACCATATATTTT. Full variable domain (remainder filled in from reference TRBV7-2 and TRBJ1-3): GAGVSQSPSNKVTEKGKDVELRCDPISGHTALYWYRQSLGQGLEFLIYFQGNSAPDKSGLPSDRFSAERTGGSVSTLTIQRTQQEDSAVYLCASSLMDGGGNTIYFGEGSWLTVV.

V and J are TRBV30 and TRBJ2-2; tentatively, D is TRBD2 (6 bases). V lost 4 bases to trimming and J lost 6 bases, with 12 bases between them. This CDR3 has 13 residues. Germline assignment: CDR1 GTSNPN and CDR2 SVGIG (reference sequence). In nucleotides, the CDR3 is TGTGCCTGGATAGACGGGGGTCCCGGGGAGCTGTTTTTT. Protein product: CAWIDGGPGELFF.

A word on this clone: At one end, the junction sequence differs from germline, possibly due to a read error. This chain links TRBV6-2 or TRBV6-3 with TRBJ1-2, with D uncertain. This CDR3 has 17 residues. Germline values: CDR1 MNHEY, CDR2 SVGEGT. The CDR3 nucleotides read TGTGCCAGCACTTACGGGCCAGGCTTACCGACTAACTATGGCTACACCTTC. This codes for CASTYGPGLPTNYGYTF.

The chain's CDR3 is CASSRGPQETQYF. The CDR3 nucleotides are TGTGCCAGCAGCCGAGGGCCCCAAGAGACCCAGTACTTC. The chain couples TRBV3-1 (or the pseudogene TRBV3-2) to TRBJ2-5, with D possibly matching TRBD2 (5 bases). Trimming took off 4 bases at V and 1 base at J, with 7 bases between the two ends. Germline loops: CDR1 LGHDT, CDR2 YNNKEL (reference sequence). The CDR3 covers 13 residues.

The CDR3 here is CASGLIYSAPSEAFF. The CDR3, as DNA: TGTGCTAGTGGTTTGATATACAGCGCCCCATCTGAAGCTTTCTTT. The chain couples TRBV12-5 to TRBJ1-1; D unclear. The CDR3 has 15 residues. Per the germline V gene, CDR1 is LGHNT and CDR2 is FRNRAP. Trimming left V 2 bases short and J 6 bases short, with 16 bases between.

Here the CDR3 reads CASSQGKVAVGTEAFF. The CDR3 coding sequence is TGTGCCAGCAGCCAAGGCAAGGTAGCAGTGGGGACTGAAGCTTTCTTT. V gene TRBV14 combines with J gene TRBJ1-1; the D is unclear. Trimming removed 1 base at V and 5 bases at J, with 17 bases between. The CDR3 is 16 amino acids. Germline-derived CDR1 and CDR2 are SGHDN and FVKESK.

This clone was observed a single time. J is TRBJ2-3 and V is TRBV27, with D perhaps TRBD2 (5 bases). With 7 bases removed from V and 4 bases from J, the gap between germline ends came to 15 bases. This CDR3 comprises 14 residues. CDR1 is MNHEY and CDR2 is SMNVEV in the germline V gene (reference sequence). The CDR3 coding sequence is TGTGCCAGCACTGAGGGTTATGAGTCAGATACGCAGTATTTT. Amino acids: CASTEGYESDTQYF.

This chain uses TRBV5-8 with TRBJ1-1; TRBD1 matches at 8 bases. Germline V gene data show CDR1 as SGHTS and CDR2 as YDEGEE. The junction had 4 bases not matched to a gene; V was cut back by 1 base and J by 5 bases. This CDR3 comprises 14 residues. The CDR3 protein is CASSLLQGGTEAFF. The CDR3 nucleotides are TGTGCCAGCAGCTTGTTACAGGGGGGTACTGAAGCTTTCTTT.

This clone was observed once. This sample also contains other DNA sequences that code for the same CDR3. The V call is TRBV6-5, the J call TRBJ2-5; TRBD2 might be the D (6 bases). CDR1 and CDR2 from the germline V gene are MNHEY and SVGAGI. The V gene lost 2 bases and the J gene lost 2 bases, with 15 bases spanning the gap. CDR3 length: 16 residues. The CDR3 region has the DNA TGTGCCAGCAGTTACGGCGGGGTGGGGCGACAAGAGACCCAGTACTTC. Translated, it gives CASSYGGVGRQETQYF.

The chain couples TRBV9 to TRBJ1-4; 9 bases fit TRBD1. The CDR3 is 18 residues long. CDR1 is SGDLS and CDR2 is YYNGEE in the germline V gene. Trimming at V came to 3 bases and at J to 8 bases, leaving 17 bases not matched to a gene. The CDR3 loop is CASSAQRLPGQGVEKLFF. The CDR3 nucleotides read TGTGCCAGCAGCGCCCAGAGACTTCCGGGACAGGGAGTAGAAAAACTGTTTTTT.

This rearrangement joins TRBV7-8 to TRBJ1-5; D is perhaps TRBD1 (6 bases). Trimming shortened V by 3 bases and J by 5 bases, and 17 bases separated the two germline ends. The CDR3 spans 16 residues. Per germline, CDR1 SGHVS and CDR2 FQNEAQ. DNA for the CDR3: TGTGCCAGCAGCTTGGTCAGGAACAGGGACTATCAGCCCCAGCATTTT. Translated: CASSLVRNRDYQPQHF.